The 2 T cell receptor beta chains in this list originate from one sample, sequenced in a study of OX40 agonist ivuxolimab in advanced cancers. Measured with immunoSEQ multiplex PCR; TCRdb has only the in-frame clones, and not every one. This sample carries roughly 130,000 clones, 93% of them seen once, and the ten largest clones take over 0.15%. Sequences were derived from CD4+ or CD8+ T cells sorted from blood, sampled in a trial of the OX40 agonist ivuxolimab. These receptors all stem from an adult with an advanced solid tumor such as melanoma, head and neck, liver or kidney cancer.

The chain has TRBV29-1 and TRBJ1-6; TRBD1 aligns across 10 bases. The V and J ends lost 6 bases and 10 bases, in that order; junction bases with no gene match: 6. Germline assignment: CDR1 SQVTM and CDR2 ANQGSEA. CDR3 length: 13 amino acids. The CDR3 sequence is CSVGGQGGSPLHF. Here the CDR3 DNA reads TGCAGCGTCGGAGGACAGGGGGGCTCACCCCTCCACTTT.

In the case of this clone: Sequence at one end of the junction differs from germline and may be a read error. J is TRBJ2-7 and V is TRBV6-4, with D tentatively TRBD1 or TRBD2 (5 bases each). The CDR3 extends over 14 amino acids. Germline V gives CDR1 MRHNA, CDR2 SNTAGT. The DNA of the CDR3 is TGTGCCAGCAGTGACAAACCCCACGGGGCAGCTCTTTCCTTC. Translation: CASSDKPHGAALSF.